This TCR beta chain was captured in a study of blood T cell repertoires in COVID-19. Study-level information: Specimens from acute and convalescent COVID-19 originated in the United States, Italy and Spain.

This clone appeared a few times. In the authors' methods: Estimates of nucleated cell counts were drawn from the amplification of reference gene primers. Using immunoSEQ multiplex PCR, the repertoire was profiled, and TCRdb retains in-frame clones only, with some absent. That table furnishes V, J and clone size, whereas the DNA furnished D and trimming. The table lists fewer than 70,000 clones, over 75% of them singletons. The receptor was isolated from a man aged 80 or over with acute or convalescent COVID-19. The sequenced sample consisted of peripheral blood.

CDR3 protein: CATSVREKWDTQYF. The CDR3 DNA reads TGTGCCACCAGTGTGCGGGAGAAATGGGATACGCAGTATTTT. This rearrangement joins TRBV24-1 to TRBJ2-3, with TRBD2 matching 7 bases. Per germline, CDR1 KGHDR and CDR2 SFDVKD. The CDR3 extends over 14 amino acids. The J segment lost 6 bases and the V segment lost 5 bases, leaving 7 bases of the junction unmatched.